This TCR beta chain came from a study of beta chain features in type 1 diabetes. Sorting with CD45RO/CCR7/CD25/CD127/CD95/CD27 yielded naive, central memory, regulatory and stem-like memory CD4+ cells. The V segment lost 8 bases and the J segment 2 bases; nucleotides outside the gene matches: 7. Germline CDR1 reads SQVTM; CDR2 reads ANQGSEA. This CDR3 spans 13 amino acids. Expressed TCRB transcripts were sequenced after all isolated RNA was converted to cDNA. Profiling relied on immunoSEQ multiplex PCR, and the TCRdb table lists in-frame clones only, not all of them. The table has around 320,000 clones, 12% to 15% seen once.

Specimen: central memory CD4+ T cells from blood. This sequence originates from a man aged 25-40 years in good health. This chain uses TRBV29-1 with TRBJ1-2; TRBD1 agrees at 8 bases. The CDR3 coding sequence is TGCAGCTCAGACAGGGGTTCGAACTATGGCTACACCTTC. This gives the protein CSSDRGSNYGYTF.